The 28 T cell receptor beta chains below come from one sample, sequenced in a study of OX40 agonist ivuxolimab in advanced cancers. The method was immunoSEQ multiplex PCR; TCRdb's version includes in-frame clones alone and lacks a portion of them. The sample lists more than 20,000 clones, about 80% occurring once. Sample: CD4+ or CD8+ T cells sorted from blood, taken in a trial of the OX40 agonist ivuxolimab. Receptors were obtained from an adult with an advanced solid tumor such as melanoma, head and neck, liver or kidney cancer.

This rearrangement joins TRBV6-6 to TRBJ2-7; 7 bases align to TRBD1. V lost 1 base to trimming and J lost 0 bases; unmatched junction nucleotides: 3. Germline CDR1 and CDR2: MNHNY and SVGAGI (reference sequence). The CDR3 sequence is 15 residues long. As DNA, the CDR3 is TGTGCCAGCAGTTACTGGGGACAGAGCTCCTACGAGCAGTACTTC. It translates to CASSYWGQSSYEQYF.

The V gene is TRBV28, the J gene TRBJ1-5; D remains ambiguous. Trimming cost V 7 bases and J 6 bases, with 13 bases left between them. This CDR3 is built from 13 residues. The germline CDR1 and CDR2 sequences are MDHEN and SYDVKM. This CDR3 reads CASTEGLGQPQHF. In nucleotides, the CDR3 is TGTGCCAGCACGGAGGGTCTGGGTCAGCCCCAGCATTTT.

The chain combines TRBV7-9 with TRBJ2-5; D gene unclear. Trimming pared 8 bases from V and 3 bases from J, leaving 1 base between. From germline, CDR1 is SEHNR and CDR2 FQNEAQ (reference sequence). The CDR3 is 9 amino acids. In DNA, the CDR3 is TGTGCCAGCGAAGAGACCCAGTACTTC. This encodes CASEETQYF. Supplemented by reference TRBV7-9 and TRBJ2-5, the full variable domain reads DTGVSQNPRHKITKRGQNVTFRCDPISEHNRLYWYRQTLGQGPEFLTYFQNEAQLEKSRLLSDRFSAERPKGSFSTLEIQRTEQGDSAMYLCASEETQYFGPGTRLLVL.

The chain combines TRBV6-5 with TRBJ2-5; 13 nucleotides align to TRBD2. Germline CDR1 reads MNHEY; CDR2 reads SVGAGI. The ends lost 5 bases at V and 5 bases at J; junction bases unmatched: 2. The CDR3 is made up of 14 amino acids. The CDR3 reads CASSGLAGVETQYF. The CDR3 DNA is TGTGCCAGCAGTGGACTAGCGGGAGTGGAGACCCAGTACTTC.

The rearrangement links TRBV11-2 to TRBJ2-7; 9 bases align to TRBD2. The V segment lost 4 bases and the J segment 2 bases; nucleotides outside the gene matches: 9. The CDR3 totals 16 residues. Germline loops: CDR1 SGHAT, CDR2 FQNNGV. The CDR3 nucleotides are TGTGCCAGCAGCTCCCCGACTAGCGGAAACCCCTACGAGCAGTACTTC. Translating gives CASSSPTSGNPYEQYF.

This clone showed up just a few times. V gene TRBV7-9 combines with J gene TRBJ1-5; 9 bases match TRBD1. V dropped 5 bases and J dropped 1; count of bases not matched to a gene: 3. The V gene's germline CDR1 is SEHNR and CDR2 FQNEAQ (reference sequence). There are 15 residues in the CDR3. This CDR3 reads CASSRTGDSNQPQHF. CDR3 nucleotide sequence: TGTGCCAGCAGCCGGACAGGGGACAGCAATCAGCCCCAGCATTTT.

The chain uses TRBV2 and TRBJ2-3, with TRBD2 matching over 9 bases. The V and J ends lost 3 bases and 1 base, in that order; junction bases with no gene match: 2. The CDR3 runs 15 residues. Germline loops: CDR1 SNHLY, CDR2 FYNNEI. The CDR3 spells CASSDPSGGTDTQYF. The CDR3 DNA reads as TGTGCCAGCAGTGATCCTAGCGGGGGCACAGATACGCAGTATTTT.

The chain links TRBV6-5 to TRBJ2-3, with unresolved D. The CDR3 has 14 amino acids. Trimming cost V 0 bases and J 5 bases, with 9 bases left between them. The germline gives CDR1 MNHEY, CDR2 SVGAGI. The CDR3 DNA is TGTGCCAGCAGTTACTCGACGGACGGAGATACGCAGTATTTT. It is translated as CASSYSTDGDTQYF.

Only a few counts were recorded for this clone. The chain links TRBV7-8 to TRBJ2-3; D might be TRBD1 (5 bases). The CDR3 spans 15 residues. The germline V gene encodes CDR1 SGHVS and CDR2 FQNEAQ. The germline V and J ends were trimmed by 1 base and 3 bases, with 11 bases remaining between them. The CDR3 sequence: CASSLGAGWTDTQYF. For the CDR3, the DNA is TGTGCCAGCAGCTTAGGGGCAGGGTGGACAGATACGCAGTATTTT. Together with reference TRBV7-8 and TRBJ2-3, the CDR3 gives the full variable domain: GAGVSQSPRYKVAKRGQDVALRCDPISGHVSLFWYQQALGQGPEFLTYFQNEAQLDKSGLPSDRFFAERPEGSVSTLKIQRTQQEDSAVYLCASSLGAGWTDTQYFGPGTRLTVL.

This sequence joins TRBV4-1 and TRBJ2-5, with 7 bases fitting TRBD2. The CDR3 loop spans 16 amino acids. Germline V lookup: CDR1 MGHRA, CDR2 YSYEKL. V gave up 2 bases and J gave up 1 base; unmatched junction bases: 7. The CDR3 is CASSQSSRTSQETQYF. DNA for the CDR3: TGCGCCAGCAGCCAAAGCTCCCGGACTAGCCAAGAGACCCAGTACTTC.

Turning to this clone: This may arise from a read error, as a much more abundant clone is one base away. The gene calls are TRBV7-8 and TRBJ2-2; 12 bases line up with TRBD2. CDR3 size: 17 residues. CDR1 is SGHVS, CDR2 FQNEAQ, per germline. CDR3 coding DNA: TGTGCCAACAGCAAGACTAGCGGGAGCCCGAGGACCGGGGAGCTGTTTTTT. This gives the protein CANSKTSGSPRTGELFF.

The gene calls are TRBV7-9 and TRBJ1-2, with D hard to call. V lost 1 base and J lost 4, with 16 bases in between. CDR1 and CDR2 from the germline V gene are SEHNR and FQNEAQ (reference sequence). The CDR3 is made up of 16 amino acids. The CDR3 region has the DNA TGTGCCAGCAGCTTAGATACAGCTCGAAAGGGCTATGGCTACACCTTC. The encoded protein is CASSLDTARKGYGYTF.

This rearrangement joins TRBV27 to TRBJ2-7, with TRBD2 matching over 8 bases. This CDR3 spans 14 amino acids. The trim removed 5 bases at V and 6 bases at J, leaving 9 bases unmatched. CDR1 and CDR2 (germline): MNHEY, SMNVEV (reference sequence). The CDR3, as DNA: TGTGCCAGCAGTCCCGGGGGGGTTGCATCCGAGCAGTACTTC. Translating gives CASSPGGVASEQYF.

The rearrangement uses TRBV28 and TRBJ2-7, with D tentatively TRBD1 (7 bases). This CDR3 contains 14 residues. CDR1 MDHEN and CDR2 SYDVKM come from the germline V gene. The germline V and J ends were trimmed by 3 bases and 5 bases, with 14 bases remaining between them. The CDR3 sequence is CASSFWRGQDEQYF. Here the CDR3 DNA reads TGTGCCAGCAGTTTCTGGAGGGGGCAGGACGAGCAGTACTTC.

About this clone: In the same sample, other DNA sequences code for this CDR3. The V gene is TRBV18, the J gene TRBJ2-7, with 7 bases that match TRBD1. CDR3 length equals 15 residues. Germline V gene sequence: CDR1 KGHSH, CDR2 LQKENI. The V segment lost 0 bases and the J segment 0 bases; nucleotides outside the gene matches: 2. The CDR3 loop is CASSPPGQSSYEQYF. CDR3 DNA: TGTGCCAGCTCACCACCGGGACAGAGCTCCTACGAGCAGTACTTC. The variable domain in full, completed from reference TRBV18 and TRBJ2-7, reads NAGVMQNPRHLVRRRGQEARLRCSPMKGHSHVYWYRQLPEEGLKFMVYLQKENIIDESGMPKERFSAEFPKEGPSILRIQQVVRGDSAAYFCASSPPGQSSYEQYFGPGTRLTVT.

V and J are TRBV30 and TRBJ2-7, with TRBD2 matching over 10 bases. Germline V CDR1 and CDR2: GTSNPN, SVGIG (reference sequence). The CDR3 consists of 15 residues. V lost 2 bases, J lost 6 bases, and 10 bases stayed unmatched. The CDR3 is CAWSFALAGRGEQYF. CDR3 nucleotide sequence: TGTGCCTGGAGTTTCGCACTAGCGGGACGGGGCGAGCAGTACTTC.

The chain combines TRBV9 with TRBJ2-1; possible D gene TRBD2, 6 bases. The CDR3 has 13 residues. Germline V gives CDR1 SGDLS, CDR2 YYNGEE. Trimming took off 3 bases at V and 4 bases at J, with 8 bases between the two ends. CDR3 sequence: CASSAGGYNEQFF. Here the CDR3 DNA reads TGTGCCAGCAGCGCCGGGGGTTACAATGAGCAGTTCTTC.

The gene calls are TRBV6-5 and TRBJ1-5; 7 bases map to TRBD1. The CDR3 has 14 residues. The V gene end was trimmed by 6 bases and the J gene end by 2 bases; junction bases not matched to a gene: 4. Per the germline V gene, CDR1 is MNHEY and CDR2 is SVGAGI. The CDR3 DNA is TGTGCCAGCAGAGAAGGGGGCGGCAATCAGCCCCAGCATTTT. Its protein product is CASREGGGNQPQHF.

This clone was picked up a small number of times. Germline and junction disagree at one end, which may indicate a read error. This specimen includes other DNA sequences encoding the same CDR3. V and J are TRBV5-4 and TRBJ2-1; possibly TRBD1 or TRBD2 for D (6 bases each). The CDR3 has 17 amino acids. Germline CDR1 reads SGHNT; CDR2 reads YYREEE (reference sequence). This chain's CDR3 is CASSQLPGGTFGNEQFF. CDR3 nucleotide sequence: TGCGCCAGCAGCCAACTACCTGGGGGGACATTTGGTAATGAGCAGTTCTTC. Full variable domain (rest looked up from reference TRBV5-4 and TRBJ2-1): ETGVTQSPTHLIKTRGQQVTLRCSSQSGHNTVSWYQQALGQGPQFIFQYYREEENGRGNFPPRFSGLQFPNYSSELNVNALELDDSALYLCASSQLPGGTFGNEQFFGPGTRLTVL.

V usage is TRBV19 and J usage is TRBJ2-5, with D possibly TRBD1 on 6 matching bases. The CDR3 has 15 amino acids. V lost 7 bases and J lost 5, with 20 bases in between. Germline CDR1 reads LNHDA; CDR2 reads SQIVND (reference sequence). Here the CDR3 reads CASTTLGARGETQYF. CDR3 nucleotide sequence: TGTGCCAGTACCACTCTGGGGGCTCGAGGGGAGACCCAGTACTTC.

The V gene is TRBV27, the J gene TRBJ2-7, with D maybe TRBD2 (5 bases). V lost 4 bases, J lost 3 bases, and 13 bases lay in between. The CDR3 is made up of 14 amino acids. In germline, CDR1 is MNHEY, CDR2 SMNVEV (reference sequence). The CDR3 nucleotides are TGTGCCAGCAGTTGGGAACCTAGCTACTACGAGCAGTACTTC. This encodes CASSWEPSYYEQYF.

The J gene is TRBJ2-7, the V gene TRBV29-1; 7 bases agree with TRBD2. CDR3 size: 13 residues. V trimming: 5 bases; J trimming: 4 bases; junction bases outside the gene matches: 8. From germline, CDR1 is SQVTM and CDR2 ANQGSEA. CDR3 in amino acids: CSVWGGPGYEQYF. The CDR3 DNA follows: TGCAGCGTTTGGGGAGGGCCGGGGTACGAGCAGTACTTC.

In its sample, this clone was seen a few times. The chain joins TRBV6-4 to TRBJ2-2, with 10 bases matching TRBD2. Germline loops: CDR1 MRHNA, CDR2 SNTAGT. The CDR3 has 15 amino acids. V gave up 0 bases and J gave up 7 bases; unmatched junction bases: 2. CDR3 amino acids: CASSDSASGSGELFF. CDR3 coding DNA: TGTGCCAGCAGTGACTCCGCTAGCGGGAGCGGGGAGCTGTTTTTT.

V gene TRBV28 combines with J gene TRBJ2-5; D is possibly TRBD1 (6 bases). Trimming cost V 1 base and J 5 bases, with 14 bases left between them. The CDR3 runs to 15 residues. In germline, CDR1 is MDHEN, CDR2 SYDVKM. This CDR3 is CASSLFLGARETQYF. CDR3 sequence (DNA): TGTGCCAGCAGTTTATTTCTGGGGGCGAGGGAGACCCAGTACTTC.

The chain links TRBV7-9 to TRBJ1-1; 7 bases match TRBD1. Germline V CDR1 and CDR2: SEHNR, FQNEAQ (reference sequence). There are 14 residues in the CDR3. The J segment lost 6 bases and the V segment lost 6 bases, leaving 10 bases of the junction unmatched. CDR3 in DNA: TGTGCCAGCAGGATGACAGGGCGGGAGGCTGAAGCTTTCTTT. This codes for CASRMTGREAEAFF.

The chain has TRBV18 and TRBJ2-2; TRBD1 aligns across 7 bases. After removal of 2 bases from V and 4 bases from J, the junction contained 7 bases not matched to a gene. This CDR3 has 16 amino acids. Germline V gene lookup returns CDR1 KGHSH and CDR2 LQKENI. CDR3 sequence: CASSPWPGGFTGELFF. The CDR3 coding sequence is TGTGCCAGCTCACCATGGCCAGGGGGTTTCACCGGGGAGCTGTTTTTT. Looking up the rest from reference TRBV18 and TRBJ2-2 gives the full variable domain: NAGVMQNPRHLVRRRGQEARLRCSPMKGHSHVYWYRQLPEEGLKFMVYLQKENIIDESGMPKERFSAEFPKEGPSILRIQQVVRGDSAAYFCASSPWPGGFTGELFFGEGSRLTVL.

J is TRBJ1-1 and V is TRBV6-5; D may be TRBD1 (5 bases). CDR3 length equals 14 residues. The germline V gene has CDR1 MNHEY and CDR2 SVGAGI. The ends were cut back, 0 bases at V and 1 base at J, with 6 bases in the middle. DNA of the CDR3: TGTGCCAGCAGTTACTCCGGGGGGAACACTGAAGCTTTCTTT. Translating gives CASSYSGGNTEAFF.

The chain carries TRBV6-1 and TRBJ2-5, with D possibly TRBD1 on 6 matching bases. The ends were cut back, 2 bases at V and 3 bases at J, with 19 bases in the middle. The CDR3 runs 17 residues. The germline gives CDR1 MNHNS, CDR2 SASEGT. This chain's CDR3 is CASSESSLPGHEETQYF. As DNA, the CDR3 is TGTGCCAGCAGTGAATCCTCATTACCGGGACATGAAGAGACCCAGTACTTC.